The entry that follows covers one T cell receptor beta chain sequence. What it recognizes is unknown. This sample was taken from a study of cytomegalovirus exposure and HLA in healthy donors. Study-wide results and caveats: According to a later analysis, donors in an Asian-associated ancestry cluster reportedly had fewer N-insertions than the approximately 730-donor mean.

The PCR employed 60 Vbeta primers together with 13 Jbeta primers. Produced via immunoSEQ multiplex PCR; TCRdb's table is partial and in-frame only. This sample has 200,000 or so clones, with about 83% found just once. The J segment lost 5 bases and the V segment lost 8 bases, leaving 4 bases of the junction unmatched. Germline CDR1 is MNHEY and CDR2 is SVGAGI. There are 14 residues in the CDR3. V gene TRBV6-5 combines with J gene TRBJ2-1, with 12 positions matching TRBD2. Sequenced: PBMCs. The sequence was collected from a woman aged 25-40 years in good health and CMV-seropositive. The CDR3 DNA sequence: TGTGCCAGCTCGACTAGCGGGAGCGACAATGAGCAGTTCTTC. Residues: CASSTSGSDNEQFF.